A single sample is the source of the 4 T cell receptor beta chains below, sequenced in a study of shared clonotypes between healthy human individuals. TCRdb's table, derived via immunoSEQ multiplex PCR, lists solely in-frame clones and lacks some. This table has about 2.4 million clones, approximately 92% appearing once. The sample consisted of naive CD4+ T cells sorted from blood. The subset was: CD45RA+ positively selected. Receptors were obtained from a man between 18 and 35 years old in good health.

The chain is built from TRBV28 and TRBJ2-7; D might be TRBD2 (6 bases). Germline V gene lookup returns CDR1 MDHEN and CDR2 SYDVKM. V was cut by 4 bases and J by 3 bases, with 19 bases left in between. The CDR3 sequence is 16 residues long. The CDR3 region has the DNA TGTGCCAGCAGTTCGCCCCCCGGGGGACTGGTCTACGAGCAGTACTTC. Protein product: CASSSPPGGLVYEQYF.

This clone was seen only once. The DNA for the CDR3 is TGTGCCAGCAGTTTTCCCAGCTATAGCAATCAGCCCCAGCATTTT. It encodes CASSFPSYSNQPQHF. This rearrangement joins TRBV28 to TRBJ1-5; D gene unclear. CDR1 is MDHEN and CDR2 is SYDVKM in the germline V gene. The CDR3 is 15 amino acids. V dropped 3 bases and J dropped 0 bases, with 9 bases sitting between them.

This clone was detected only once. The same CDR3 is also encoded by other DNA sequences in this sample. V gene TRBV11-2 combines with J gene TRBJ1-6; D is perhaps TRBD1 (6 bases). Trimming removed 1 base from V and 7 bases from J, with 8 bases in between. This CDR3 is built from 14 residues. CDR1 SGHAT and CDR2 FQNNGV come from the germline V gene. The CDR3 spells CASSLVTGNSPLHF. CDR3 nucleotide sequence: TGTGCCAGCAGCTTAGTCACAGGGAATTCACCCCTCCACTTT.

The CDR3 loop is CASSEQSDQPQHF. The CDR3 coding sequence is TGTGCCAGCAGTGAACAGAGCGATCAGCCCCAGCATTTT. This chain connects TRBV6-1 to TRBJ1-5; D is ambiguous. Germline-derived CDR1 and CDR2 are MNHNS and SASEGT. The CDR3 contains 13 residues. V was trimmed by 2 bases and J by 5 bases, leaving 7 bases between them.